The entry that follows covers one T cell receptor (beta chain) sequence. Naivety among CD8 cells was defined by CD45RO negativity and positive CCR7 selection, thereby excluding terminally differentiated effector memory CD45RA+ cells. This record belongs to a study of shared clonotypes between healthy human individuals. Each sorted subset replicate got 200 ng genomic DNA, approximately 27,000 genomes. Sequencing was performed with immunoSEQ multiplex PCR; in TCRdb, only in-frame clones are kept and a portion is missing. There are some 2 million clones in the sample; about 95% occur only once, and less than 1.5% lies in the top ten. The germline V gene has CDR1 MGHRA and CDR2 YSYEKL. The CDR3 is 13 amino acids. The J segment lost 6 bases and the V segment lost 8 bases, leaving 6 bases of the junction unmatched.

The specimen sequenced was naive CD8+ T cells sorted from blood. The V and J genes are TRBV4-1 and TRBJ1-4, with TRBD1 matching over 7 bases. This clonotype was obtained from a young man in good health. The CDR3 loop is CASRDSGHEKLFF. The CDR3 DNA sequence: TGCGCCAGCCGGGACAGCGGCCATGAAAAACTGTTTTTT.